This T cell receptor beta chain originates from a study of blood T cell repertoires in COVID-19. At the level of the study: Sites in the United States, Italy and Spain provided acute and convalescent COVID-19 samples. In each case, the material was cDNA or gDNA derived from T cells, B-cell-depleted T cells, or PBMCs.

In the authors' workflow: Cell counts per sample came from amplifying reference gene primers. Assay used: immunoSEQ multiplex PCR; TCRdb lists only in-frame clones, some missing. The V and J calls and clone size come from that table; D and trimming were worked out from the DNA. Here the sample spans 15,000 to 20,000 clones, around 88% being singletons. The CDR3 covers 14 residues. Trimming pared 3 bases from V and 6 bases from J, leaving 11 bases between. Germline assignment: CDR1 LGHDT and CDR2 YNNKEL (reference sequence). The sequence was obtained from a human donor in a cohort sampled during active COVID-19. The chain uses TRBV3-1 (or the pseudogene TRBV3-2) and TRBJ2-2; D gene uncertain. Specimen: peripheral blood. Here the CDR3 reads CASSHGSAPGELFF. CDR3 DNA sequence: TGTGCCAGCAGCCACGGGTCGGCACCCGGGGAGCTGTTTTTT.